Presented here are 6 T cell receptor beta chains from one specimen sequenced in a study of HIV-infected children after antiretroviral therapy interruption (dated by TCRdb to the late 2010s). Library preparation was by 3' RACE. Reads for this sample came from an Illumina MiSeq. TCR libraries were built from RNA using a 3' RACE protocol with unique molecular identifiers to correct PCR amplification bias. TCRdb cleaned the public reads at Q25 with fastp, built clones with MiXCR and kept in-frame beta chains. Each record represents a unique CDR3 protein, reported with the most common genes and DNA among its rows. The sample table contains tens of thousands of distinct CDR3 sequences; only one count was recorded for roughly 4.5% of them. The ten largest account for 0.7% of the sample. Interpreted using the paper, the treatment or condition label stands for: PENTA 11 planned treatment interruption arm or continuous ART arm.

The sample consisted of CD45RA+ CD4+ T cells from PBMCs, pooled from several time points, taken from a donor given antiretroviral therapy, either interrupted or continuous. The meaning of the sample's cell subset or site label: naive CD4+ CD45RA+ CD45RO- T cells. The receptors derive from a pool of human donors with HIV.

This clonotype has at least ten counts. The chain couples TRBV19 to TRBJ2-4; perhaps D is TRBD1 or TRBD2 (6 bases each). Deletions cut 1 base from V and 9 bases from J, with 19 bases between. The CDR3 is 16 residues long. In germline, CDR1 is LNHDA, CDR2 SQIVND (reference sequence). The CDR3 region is CASSIGTGARESIQYF. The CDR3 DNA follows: TGTGCCAGTAGTATAGGAACGGGGGCAAGGGAAAGCATTCAGTACTTC.

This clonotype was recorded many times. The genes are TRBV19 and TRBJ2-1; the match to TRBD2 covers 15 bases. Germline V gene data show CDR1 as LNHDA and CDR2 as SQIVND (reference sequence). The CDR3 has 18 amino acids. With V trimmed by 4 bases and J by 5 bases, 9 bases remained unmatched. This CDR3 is CASSKWTSGGVFNNEQFF. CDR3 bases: TGTGCCAGTAGTAAGTGGACTAGCGGGGGGGTTTTCAACAATGAGCAGTTCTTC.

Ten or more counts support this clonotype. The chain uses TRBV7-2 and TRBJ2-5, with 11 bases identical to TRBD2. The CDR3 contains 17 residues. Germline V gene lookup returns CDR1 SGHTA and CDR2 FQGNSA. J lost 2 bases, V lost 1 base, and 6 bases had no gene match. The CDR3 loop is CASSLVPLAGGQETQYF. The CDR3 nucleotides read TGTGCCAGCAGCTTAGTTCCCCTAGCGGGGGGTCAAGAGACCCAGTACTTC.

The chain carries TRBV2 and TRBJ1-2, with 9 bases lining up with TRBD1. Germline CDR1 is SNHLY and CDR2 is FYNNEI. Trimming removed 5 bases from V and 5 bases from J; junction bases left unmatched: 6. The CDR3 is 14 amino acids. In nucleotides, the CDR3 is TGTGCCAGCAGTTGGGACAGGGTCGAATATGGCTACACCTTC. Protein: CASSWDRVEYGYTF.

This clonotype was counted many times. The DNA for the CDR3 is TGCGCCAGCTACCCCGGGACTAGCGGGGGGCCGTCGCCAGATACGCAGTATTTT. Protein: CASYPGTSGGPSPDTQYF. V gene TRBV10-2 combines with J gene TRBJ2-3; 15 nucleotides match TRBD2. This CDR3 is 18 amino acids long. Trimming cost V 8 bases and J 4 bases; bases outside gene matches: 13. Germline assignment: CDR1 WSHSY and CDR2 SAAADI.

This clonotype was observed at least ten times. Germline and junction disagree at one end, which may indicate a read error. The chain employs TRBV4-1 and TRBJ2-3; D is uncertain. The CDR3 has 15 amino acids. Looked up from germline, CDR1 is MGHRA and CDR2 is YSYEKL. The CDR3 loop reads CTSSQDRTGTDTQYF. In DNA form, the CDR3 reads TGCACCAGCAGCCAAGATAGAACCGGCACAGATACGCAGTATTTT.